This passage covers 3 T cell receptor beta chains from one sample sequenced in a study of blood T cell repertoires in COVID-19. Clones were sequenced by immunoSEQ multiplex PCR, and TCRdb holds only the in-frame ones, with some missing. The sample consists of around 330,000 clones, approximately 89% of them appearing once. The sequenced material came from PBMCs or T cells enriched from blood (not recorded which). These receptors were obtained from a middle-aged woman who had recovered from COVID-19.

About this clone: Different DNA sequences within this sample yield the same CDR3. The gene calls are TRBV24-1 and TRBJ2-2; 8 bases are shared with TRBD1. The CDR3 length is 14 residues. CDR1 is KGHDR, CDR2 SFDVKD, per germline. The J segment lost 3 bases and the V segment lost 9 bases, leaving 5 bases of the junction unmatched. As DNA, the CDR3 is TGTGCCACCCGAGGACAGGGTGACACCGGGGAGCTGTTTTTT. Amino acid sequence: CATRGQGDTGELFF.

V usage is TRBV19 and J usage is TRBJ2-7; D is perhaps TRBD1 (5 bases). Per the germline V gene, CDR1 is LNHDA and CDR2 is SQIVND (reference sequence). The V end was cut by 6 bases, the J end by 2 bases, with 14 bases between. The CDR3 loop spans 14 amino acids. DNA for the CDR3: TGTGCCAGTAGCCAACAGGTCCCTCCCTACGAGCAGTACTTC. Translation gives CASSQQVPPYEQYF.

The chain uses TRBV2 and TRBJ2-1; unclear D gene. Germline V gene data show CDR1 as SNHLY and CDR2 as FYNNEI. This CDR3 has 13 residues. V lost 4 bases and J 4 bases, leaving 8 bases between the germline ends. CDR3 coding DNA: TGTGCCAGCAGTGCGACTTCGTACAATGAGCAGTTCTTC. It specifies CASSATSYNEQFF.